Listed below are T cell receptor beta chains from one sample, sequenced in a study of cytomegalovirus exposure and HLA in healthy donors. The data were produced by immunoSEQ multiplex PCR, yet TCRdb's version contains in-frame clones alone and is incomplete. There are approximately 88,000 clones in the sample; around 80% occur only once, and roughly 2% lies in the top ten. Material for sequencing was PBMCs. Receptors were obtained from a man between 18 and 29 years old in good health and CMV-seronegative. The CDR3 runs from the conserved cysteine through the conserved F or W. A D gene is named only where the DNA matches it firmly. Clone size, where shown, is once, few, many, or a class for clones that have expanded.

j_call: TRBJ1-3
v_call: TRBV6-1
clone_size: once
d_call: -
cdr3_nt: TGTGCCAGCAGTGAAGTGACTGGGGGGTTGAGAAACACCATATATTTT
cdr3_aa: CASSEVTGGLRNTIYF

j_call: TRBJ2-7
v_call: TRBV7-9
clone_size: -
d_call: TRBD2
cdr3_nt: TGTGCCAGCAGCCTTACGACTAGCGGGGATCCCTACGAGCAGTACTTC
cdr3_aa: CASSLTTSGDPYEQYF

j_call: TRBJ1-2
v_call: TRBV19
clone_size: -
d_call: TRBD1
cdr3_nt: TGTGCCAGCGGGACAGCTAACTATGGCTACACCTTC
cdr3_aa: CASGTANYGYTF

j_call: TRBJ2-7
v_call: TRBV5-1
clone_size: -
d_call: -
cdr3_nt: TGCGCCAGCAGCTTAAACAGGGCCTACGAGCAGTACTTC
cdr3_aa: CASSLNRAYEQYF

j_call: TRBJ1-5
v_call: TRBV6-1
clone_size: -
d_call: TRBD1
cdr3_nt: TGTGCCAGCCAGGCCACAGGGGCGGGTCAGCCCCAGCATTTT
cdr3_aa: CASQATGAGQPQHF

j_call: TRBJ1-2
v_call: TRBV2
clone_size: -
d_call: TRBD1
cdr3_nt: TGTGCCACCATAGGACAGGAAGATTTCTATGGCTACACCTTC
cdr3_aa: CATIGQEDFYGYTF

j_call: TRBJ1-6
v_call: TRBV6-4
clone_size: -
d_call: -
cdr3_nt: TGTGCCAGCAGTGACTCGAAGAAAGATGGGGCGCGCTCACCCCTCCACTTT
cdr3_aa: CASSDSKKDGARSPLHF

j_call: TRBJ2-7
v_call: TRBV5-1
clone_size: -
d_call: -
cdr3_nt: TGTGCCAGCAGCGGCGGGACAGCCTCCTACGAGCAGTACTTC
cdr3_aa: CASSGGTASYEQYF

j_call: TRBJ2-7
v_call: TRBV11-2
clone_size: -
d_call: -
cdr3_nt: TGTGCCAGCAGCTTATGGCCCTCAGCCTACGAGCAGTACTTC
cdr3_aa: CASSLWPSAYEQYF

j_call: TRBJ1-1
v_call: TRBV6-1
clone_size: -
d_call: TRBD1
cdr3_nt: TGTGCCAGCAGCGAAACGCGGACAGGGACGACGGGGAACACTGAAGCTTTCTTT
cdr3_aa: CASSETRTGTTGNTEAFF

j_call: TRBJ1-2
v_call: TRBV6-6
clone_size: -
d_call: -
cdr3_nt: TGTGCCAGCAGTTATCGGGGGGGAGGCTTCGGTGGCTACACCTTC
cdr3_aa: CASSYRGGGFGGYTF

j_call: TRBJ2-5
v_call: TRBV6-1
clone_size: -
d_call: TRBD2
cdr3_nt: TGTGCCAGCAGTGAATGGACGGGGGGAGGGACCCAGTACTTC
cdr3_aa: CASSEWTGGGTQYF

j_call: TRBJ2-3
v_call: TRBV4-1
clone_size: -
d_call: -
cdr3_nt: TGCGCCAGCAGCCAAGACAGTTCCAACACAGATACGCAGTATTTT
cdr3_aa: CASSQDSSNTDTQYF

j_call: TRBJ1-4
v_call: TRBV7-2
clone_size: -
d_call: -
cdr3_nt: TGTGCCAGCAGCTTACTCAGGGGACAAGGGACTAATGAAAAACTGTTTTTT
cdr3_aa: CASSLLRGQGTNEKLFF

j_call: TRBJ1-2
v_call: TRBV18
clone_size: few
d_call: -
cdr3_nt: TGTGCCAGCTCACCATACAACAGGAACTATGGCTACACCTTC
cdr3_aa: CASSPYNRNYGYTF

j_call: TRBJ1-4
v_call: TRBV5-4
clone_size: -
d_call: TRBD1
cdr3_nt: TGTGCCAGCAGCTTAATGGGCGACAGGGGGGCAACTAATGAAAAACTGTTTTTT
cdr3_aa: CASSLMGDRGATNEKLFF

j_call: TRBJ1-1
v_call: TRBV4-1
clone_size: -
d_call: -
cdr3_nt: TGCGCCAGCAGCCAAGTGCACGTCGGGATAAACACTGAAGCTTTCTTT
cdr3_aa: CASSQVHVGINTEAFF

j_call: TRBJ1-1
v_call: TRBV13
clone_size: -
d_call: TRBD1
cdr3_nt: TGTGCCAGCAGCTTTGACAGGGTTCCTGAAGCTTTCTTT
cdr3_aa: CASSFDRVPEAFF

j_call: TRBJ2-1
v_call: TRBV5-1
clone_size: -
d_call: -
cdr3_nt: TGCGCCAGCAGCTCCGGGGGTTACAATGAGCAGTTCTTC
cdr3_aa: CASSSGGYNEQFF

j_call: TRBJ1-2
v_call: TRBV2
clone_size: -
d_call: TRBD1
cdr3_nt: TGTGCCAGCAGGGACAGGGCGGCCTACTATGGCTACACCTTC
cdr3_aa: CASRDRAAYYGYTF